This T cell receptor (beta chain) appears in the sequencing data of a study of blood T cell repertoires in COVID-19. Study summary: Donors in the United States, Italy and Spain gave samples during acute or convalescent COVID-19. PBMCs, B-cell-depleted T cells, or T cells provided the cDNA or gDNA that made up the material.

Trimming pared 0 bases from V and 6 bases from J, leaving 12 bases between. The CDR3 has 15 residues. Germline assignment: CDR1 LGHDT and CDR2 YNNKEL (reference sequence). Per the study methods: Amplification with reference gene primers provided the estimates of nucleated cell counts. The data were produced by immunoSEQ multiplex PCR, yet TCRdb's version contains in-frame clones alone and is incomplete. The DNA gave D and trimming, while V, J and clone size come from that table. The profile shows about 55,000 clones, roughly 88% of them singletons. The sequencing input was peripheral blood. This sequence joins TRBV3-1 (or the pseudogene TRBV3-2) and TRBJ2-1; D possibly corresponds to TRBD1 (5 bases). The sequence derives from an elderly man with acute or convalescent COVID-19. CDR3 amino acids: CASSQEGVRGNEQFF. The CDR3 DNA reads TGTGCCAGCAGCCAAGAAGGGGTAAGGGGCAATGAGCAGTTCTTC.